Only a few counts were recorded for the clone carrying this T cell receptor beta chain. Its specificity is unknown. A much larger clone differs by one base, so this may be a read error. The authors extracted at least 6 micrograms of total RNA per sample. The CDR3 consists of 12 residues. Trimming pared 4 bases from V and 1 base from J, leaving 3 bases between. Germline V CDR1 and CDR2: SNHLY, FYNNEI. The data belong to a study of blood T cells in healthy people across ages. Together with a sample-barcoded 5' primer, a J-beta primer mix was included in a second PCR lasting about 6 to 11 cycles. The authors tagged each cDNA molecule using a template-switch adaptor with 12 random nucleotides. TCRdb independently ran MiXCR on the 5' RACE reads; one entry per CDR3 protein. The sample yields fewer than 2 million distinct CDR3 sequences, more than 35% seen once. Study observations and caveats: Unsorted PBMCs ruled out conclusive naive versus antigen-experienced comparison. Roughly linear declines in TCR beta diversity per million T cells occurred with age.

This chain uses TRBV2 with TRBJ2-3; D not certain. The source material was blood. This receptor was taken from a human donor in good health. The CDR3 loop reads CASSARTDTQYF. The CDR3 bases are TGTGCCAGCAGTGCCCGCACAGATACGCAGTATTTT.